This T cell receptor beta chain is drawn from a study of blood T cell repertoires in COVID-19 (TCRdb year 2020). For the study in its entirety: Samples from collaborators originated in the United States, Italy and Spain and spanned both the acute and convalescent phases of COVID-19. Deeply sampled blood TCRbeta repertoires from subjects exposed to, actively infected with, or recovered from COVID-19 were included in the dataset. A de-identified subject ID, COVID-19 status, age in years and sex were almost always included in the sample metadata. Where HLA class I and class II types were available, the types were taken from metadata supplied by the sample provider, not from assay-based typing. Samples came from the ongoing ImmuneRACE study (first 160 participants) plus 1,254 subjects from 6 global collaborators. The repertoires were released in a freely available public database intended as a resource for research on the immune response to SARS-CoV-2. The prospective study material was composed of cDNA or gDNA derived from T cells, B-cell-depleted T cells, or PBMCs. The full study reports these points: The amount of clinical and demographic metadata varied by source and participant and was provided uncurated.

For this chain, trimming is 1 base at the V end and 7 bases at the J end, and the number of junction bases without a gene match is 7. Based on the germline V gene (reference sequence), the CDR1 and CDR2 sequences are LGHDT and YNNKEL. Taken from cysteine to phenylalanine, the CDR3 has 15 residues. The DNA shown is the 45-base CDR3, in frame from base 1. Collaborating institutions collected whole blood in K2EDTA tubes following their own protocols. For TCRbeta analysis, collaborators shipped samples in one of three forms: frozen whole blood, isolated PBMCs, or DNA extracted from either of those sample types. As for this clone: This receptor's antigen is unknown. It has no much larger one-base neighbor in the sample; base qualities were not kept.

TCRbeta CDR3 regions were amplified from genomic DNA by means of the immunoSEQ Assay, a bias-controlled multiplex PCR. As for the original processing: Within the assay, amplification of reference gene primers was used to estimate how many nucleated cells each sample contained. Sequence reads were collapsed and filtered to measure the absolute abundance of every unique TCRbeta CDR3 rearrangement. For each sample, productive Simpson clonality was calculated as the square root of Simpson's diversity index over productive rearrangements. Sourced from immuneACCESS, this table was stored by TCRdb with only in-frame sequences that have V and J called. A share of the clones is absent; for the studies checked, an unresolved V gene accounts for under half, and the remainder has no known explanation. V, J and clone size are taken as reported in that table, and D and trimming were inferred from the DNA itself. This sample gives about 400,000 clones in total; roughly 88% of them show up just once. The ten largest make up roughly 1.4% of the sample.

Sequencing was carried out using peripheral blood. The V gene is TRBV3-1 (or the pseudogene TRBV3-2) and the J gene is TRBJ1-5, and 7 bases in between align with TRBD1. This sequence originates from a woman between 25 and 40 years old with active or convalescent COVID-19. The nucleotide sequence is TGTGCCAGCAGCCAAGGTACAGGGGACCGACAGCCCCAGCATTTT. This is translated as CASSQGTGDRQPQHF.